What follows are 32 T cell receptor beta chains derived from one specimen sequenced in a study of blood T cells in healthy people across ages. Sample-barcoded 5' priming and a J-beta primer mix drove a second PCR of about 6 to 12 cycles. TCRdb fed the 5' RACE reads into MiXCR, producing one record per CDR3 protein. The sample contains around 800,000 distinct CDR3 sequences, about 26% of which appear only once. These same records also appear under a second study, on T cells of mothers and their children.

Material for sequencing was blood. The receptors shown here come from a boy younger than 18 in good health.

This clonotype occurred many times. The CDR3 nucleotides read TGTGCCAGCAGTTGGGCAGGGGAGGATACGCAGTATTTT. Its translation: CASSWAGEDTQYF. The genes are TRBV12-3 or TRBV12-4 and TRBJ2-3, with D perhaps matching TRBD1 (6 bases). Trimming removed 4 bases from V and 6 bases from J, with 11 bases in between. CDR3 length equals 13 residues.

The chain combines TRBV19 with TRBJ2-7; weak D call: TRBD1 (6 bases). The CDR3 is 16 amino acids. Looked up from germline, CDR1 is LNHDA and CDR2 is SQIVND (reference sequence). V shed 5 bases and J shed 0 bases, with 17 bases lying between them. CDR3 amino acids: CASSSQDSLLSYEQYF. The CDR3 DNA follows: TGTGCCAGTAGTTCTCAGGACAGCCTCCTCTCCTACGAGCAGTACTTC.

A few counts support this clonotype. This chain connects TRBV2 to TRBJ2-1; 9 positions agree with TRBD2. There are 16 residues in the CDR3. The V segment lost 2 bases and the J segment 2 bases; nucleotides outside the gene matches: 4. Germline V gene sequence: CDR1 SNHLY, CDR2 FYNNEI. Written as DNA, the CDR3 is TGTGCCAGCAGTGAATTGCGGGGGGGCACCTACAATGAGCAGTTCTTC. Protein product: CASSELRGGTYNEQFF.

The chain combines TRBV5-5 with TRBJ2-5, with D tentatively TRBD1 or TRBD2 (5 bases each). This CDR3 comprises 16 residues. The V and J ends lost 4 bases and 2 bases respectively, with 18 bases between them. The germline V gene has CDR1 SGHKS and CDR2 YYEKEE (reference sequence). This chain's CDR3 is CASSTPTGTVQETQYF. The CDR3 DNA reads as TGTGCCAGCAGCACTCCCACTGGGACGGTACAAGAGACCCAGTACTTC.

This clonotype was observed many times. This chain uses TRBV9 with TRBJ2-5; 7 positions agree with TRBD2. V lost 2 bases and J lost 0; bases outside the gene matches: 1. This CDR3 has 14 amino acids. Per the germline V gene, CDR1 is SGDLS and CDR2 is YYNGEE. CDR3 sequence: CASSVTSDQETQYF. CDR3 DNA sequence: TGTGCCAGCAGCGTTACTAGCGACCAAGAGACCCAGTACTTC. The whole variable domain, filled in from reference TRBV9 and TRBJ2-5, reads DSGVTQTPKHLITATGQRVTLRCSPRSGDLSVYWYQQSLDQGLQFLIQYYNGEERAKGNILERFSAQQFPDLHSELNLSSLELGDSALYFCASSVTSDQETQYFGPGTRLLVL.

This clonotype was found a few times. CDR3 nucleotides: TGTGCCAGCAGCGTAGGGACATCCAACTGGGGCTACACCTTC. It specifies CASSVGTSNWGYTF. V and J are TRBV7-9 and TRBJ1-2; D may be TRBD1 (6 bases). CDR3 length: 14 residues. The V and J ends lost 5 bases and 8 bases respectively, with 18 bases between them. CDR1 SEHNR and CDR2 FQNEAQ come from the germline V gene (reference sequence).

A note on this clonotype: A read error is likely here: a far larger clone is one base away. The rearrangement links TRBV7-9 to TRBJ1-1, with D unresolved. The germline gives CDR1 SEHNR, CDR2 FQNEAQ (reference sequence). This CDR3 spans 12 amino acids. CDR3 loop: CSSSLGNTEAFF. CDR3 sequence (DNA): TGTTCCAGCAGCTTAGGGAACACTGAAGCTTTCTTT. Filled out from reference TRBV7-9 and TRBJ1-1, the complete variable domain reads DTGVSQNPRHKITKRGQNVTFRCDPISEHNRLYWYRQTLGQGPEFLTYFQNEAQLEKSRLLSDRFSAERPKGSFSTLEIQRTEQGDSAMYLCSSSLGNTEAFFGQGTRLTVV.

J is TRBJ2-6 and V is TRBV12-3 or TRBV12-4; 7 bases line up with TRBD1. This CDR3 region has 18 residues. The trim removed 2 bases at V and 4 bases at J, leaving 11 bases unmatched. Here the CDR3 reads CASSLRSGGHIGANVLTF. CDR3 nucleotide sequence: TGTGCCAGCAGTTTAAGGTCAGGGGGACACATCGGGGCCAACGTCCTGACTTTC.

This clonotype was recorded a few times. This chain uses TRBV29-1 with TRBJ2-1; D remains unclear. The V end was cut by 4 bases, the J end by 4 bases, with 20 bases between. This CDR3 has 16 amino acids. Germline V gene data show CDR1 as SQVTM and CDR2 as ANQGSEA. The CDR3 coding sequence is TGCAGCGTTGTTGGGAAGGAATACCATTTGTACAATGAGCAGTTCTTC. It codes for CSVVGKEYHLYNEQFF.

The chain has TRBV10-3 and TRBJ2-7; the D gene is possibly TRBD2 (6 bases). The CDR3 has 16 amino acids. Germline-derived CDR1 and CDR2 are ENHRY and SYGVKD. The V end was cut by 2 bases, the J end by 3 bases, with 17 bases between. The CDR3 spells CAISENVWGENYEQYF. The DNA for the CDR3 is TGTGCCATCAGTGAGAACGTTTGGGGGGAAAACTACGAGCAGTACTTC.

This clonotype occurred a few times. For the CDR3, the DNA is TGTGCCAGCAGTTACCCGTCGGAGCGGGGGAGCACAGATACGCAGTATTTT. It codes for CASSYPSERGSTDTQYF. This sequence joins TRBV6-2 or TRBV6-3 and TRBJ2-3; the match to TRBD2 covers 8 bases. Germline assignment: CDR1 MNHEY and CDR2 SVGEGT. The J segment lost 0 bases and the V segment lost 2 bases, leaving 7 bases of the junction unmatched. There are 17 residues in the CDR3.

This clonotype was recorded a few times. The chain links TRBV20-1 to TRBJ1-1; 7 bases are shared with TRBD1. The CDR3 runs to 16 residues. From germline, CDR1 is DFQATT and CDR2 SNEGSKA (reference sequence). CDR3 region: CRGEGASRILGTEAFF. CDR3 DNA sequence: TGCAGGGGGGAGGGGGCGTCCCGTATTTTGGGCACTGAAGCTTTCTTT.

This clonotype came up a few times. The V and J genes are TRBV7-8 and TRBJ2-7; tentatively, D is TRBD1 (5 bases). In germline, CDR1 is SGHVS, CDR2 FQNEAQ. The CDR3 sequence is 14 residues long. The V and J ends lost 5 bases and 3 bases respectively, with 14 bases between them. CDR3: CASSPQTVRYEQYF. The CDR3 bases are TGTGCCAGCAGCCCACAGACAGTCCGCTACGAGCAGTACTTC.

The CDR3 loop is CASSFGSPNEQFF. The CDR3 DNA reads TGTGCCAGCAGCTTTGGGAGCCCCAATGAGCAGTTCTTC. This rearrangement joins TRBV7-2 to TRBJ2-1, with a weak D call TRBD2 (5 bases). Germline V CDR1 and CDR2: SGHTA, FQGNSA. This CDR3 has 13 amino acids. The V and J ends lost 3 bases and 6 bases respectively, with 9 bases between them.

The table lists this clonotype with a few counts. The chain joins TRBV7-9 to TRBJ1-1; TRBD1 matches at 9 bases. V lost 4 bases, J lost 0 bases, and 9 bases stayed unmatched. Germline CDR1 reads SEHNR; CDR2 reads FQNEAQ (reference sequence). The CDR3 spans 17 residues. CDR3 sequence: CASSSRTGVVVNTEAFF. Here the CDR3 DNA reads TGTGCCAGCAGCTCCCGGACAGGGGTCGTGGTGAACACTGAAGCTTTCTTT.

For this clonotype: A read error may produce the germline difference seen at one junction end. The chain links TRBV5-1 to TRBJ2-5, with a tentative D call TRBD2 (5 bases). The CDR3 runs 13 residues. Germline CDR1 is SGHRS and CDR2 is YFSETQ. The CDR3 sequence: CASSIQSYNERFF. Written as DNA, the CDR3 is TGCGCCAGCAGCATTCAGTCCTACAATGAGCGGTTCTTC. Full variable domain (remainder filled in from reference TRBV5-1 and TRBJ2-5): KAGVTQTPRYLIKTRGQQVTLSCSPISGHRSVSWYQQTPGQGLQFLFEYFSETQRNKGNFPGRFSGRQFSNSRSEMNVSTLELGDSALYLCASSIQSYNERFFGPGTRLLVL.

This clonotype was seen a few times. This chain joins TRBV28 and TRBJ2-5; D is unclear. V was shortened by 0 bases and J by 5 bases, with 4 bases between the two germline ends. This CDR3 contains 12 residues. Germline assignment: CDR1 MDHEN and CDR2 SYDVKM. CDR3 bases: TGTGCCAGCAGTTTATGGCGGGAGACCCAGTACTTC. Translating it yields CASSLWRETQYF.

This CDR3 is CASTTGQGNGETQYF. For the CDR3, the DNA is TGTGCCAGCACGACCGGACAGGGTAATGGAGAGACCCAGTACTTC. The genes are TRBV6-6 and TRBJ2-5, with TRBD1 matching 8 bases. The length of the CDR3 is 15 residues. Germline lookup yields CDR1 MNHNY and CDR2 SVGAGI (reference sequence). V shed 7 bases, J shed 4 bases, and the junction held 11 bases outside the gene matches.

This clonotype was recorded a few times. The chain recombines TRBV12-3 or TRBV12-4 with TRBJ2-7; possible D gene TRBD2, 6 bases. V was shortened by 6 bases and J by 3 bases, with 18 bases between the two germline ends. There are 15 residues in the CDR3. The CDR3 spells CASSPEGGADYEQYF. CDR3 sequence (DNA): TGTGCCAGCAGCCCAGAGGGCGGGGCTGACTACGAGCAGTACTTC.

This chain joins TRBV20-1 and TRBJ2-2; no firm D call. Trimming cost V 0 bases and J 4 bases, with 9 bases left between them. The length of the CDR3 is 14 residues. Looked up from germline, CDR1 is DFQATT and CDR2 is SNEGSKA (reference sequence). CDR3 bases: TGCAGTGCTAGAGATCGGCTTGGCACCGGGGAGCTGTTTTTT. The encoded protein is CSARDRLGTGELFF.

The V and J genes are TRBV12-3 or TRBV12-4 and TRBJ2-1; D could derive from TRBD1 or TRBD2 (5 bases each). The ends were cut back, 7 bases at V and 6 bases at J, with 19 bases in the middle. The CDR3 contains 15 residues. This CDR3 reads CASTPPGRQVNEQFF. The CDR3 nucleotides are TGTGCCAGCACTCCCCCGGGACGCCAGGTCAATGAGCAGTTCTTC.

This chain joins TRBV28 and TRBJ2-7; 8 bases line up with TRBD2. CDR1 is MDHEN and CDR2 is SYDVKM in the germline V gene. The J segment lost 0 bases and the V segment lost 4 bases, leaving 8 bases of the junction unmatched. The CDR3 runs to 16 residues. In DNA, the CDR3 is TGTGCCAGCAGTTCCCCGGGAGGGTCGAGCTCCTACGAGCAGTACTTC. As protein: CASSSPGGSSSYEQYF.

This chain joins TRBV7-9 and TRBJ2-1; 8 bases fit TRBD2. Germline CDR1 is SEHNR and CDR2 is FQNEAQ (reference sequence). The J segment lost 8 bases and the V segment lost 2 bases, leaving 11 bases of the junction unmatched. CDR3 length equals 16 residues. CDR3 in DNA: TGTGCCAGCAGCTTACCCCTCGAACGGGGGGGCGATGAGCAGTTCTTC. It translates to CASSLPLERGGDEQFF.

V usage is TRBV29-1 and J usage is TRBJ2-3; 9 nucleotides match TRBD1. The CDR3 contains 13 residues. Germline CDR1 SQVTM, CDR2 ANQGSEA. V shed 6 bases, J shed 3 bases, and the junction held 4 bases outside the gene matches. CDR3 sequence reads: CSVYGQGTDTQYF. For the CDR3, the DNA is TGCAGCGTCTACGGACAGGGGACAGATACGCAGTATTTT.

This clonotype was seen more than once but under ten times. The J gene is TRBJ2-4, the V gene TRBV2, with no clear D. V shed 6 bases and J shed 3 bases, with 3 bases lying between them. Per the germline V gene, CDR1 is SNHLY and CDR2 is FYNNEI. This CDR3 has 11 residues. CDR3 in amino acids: CASSDKNIQYF. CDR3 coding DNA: TGTGCCAGCAGCGACAAAAACATTCAGTACTTC.

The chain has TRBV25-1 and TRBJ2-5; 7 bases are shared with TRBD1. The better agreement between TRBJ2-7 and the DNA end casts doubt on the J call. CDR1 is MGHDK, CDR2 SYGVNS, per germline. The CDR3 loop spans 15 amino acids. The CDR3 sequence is CASSTPGTEDYEQYF. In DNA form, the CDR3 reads TGTGCCAGCAGTACCCCGGGGACAGAAGACTACGAGCAGTACTTC.

The CDR3 is CASRLGENIQYF. The CDR3 DNA reads TGTGCCAGCCGACTGGGGGAAAACATTCAGTACTTC. The V and J genes are TRBV7-9 and TRBJ2-4, with D perhaps matching TRBD1 or TRBD2 (5 bases each). Germline V gene data show CDR1 as SEHNR and CDR2 as FQNEAQ (reference sequence). This CDR3 contains 12 residues. The V gene lost 8 bases and the J gene lost 5 bases, with 10 bases spanning the gap.

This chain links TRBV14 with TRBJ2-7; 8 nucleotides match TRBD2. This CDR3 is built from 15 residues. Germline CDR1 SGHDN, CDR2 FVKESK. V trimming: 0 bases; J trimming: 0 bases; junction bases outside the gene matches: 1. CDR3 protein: CASSQDRGGSYEQYF. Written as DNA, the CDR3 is TGTGCCAGCAGCCAAGATCGGGGGGGCTCCTACGAGCAGTACTTC.

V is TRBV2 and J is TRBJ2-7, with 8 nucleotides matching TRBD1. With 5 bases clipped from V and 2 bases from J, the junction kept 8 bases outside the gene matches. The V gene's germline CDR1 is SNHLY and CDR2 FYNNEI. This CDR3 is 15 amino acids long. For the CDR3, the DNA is TGTGCCAGCAGTCCGGACAGGGTTGTCACCTACGAGCAGTACTTC. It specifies CASSPDRVVTYEQYF.

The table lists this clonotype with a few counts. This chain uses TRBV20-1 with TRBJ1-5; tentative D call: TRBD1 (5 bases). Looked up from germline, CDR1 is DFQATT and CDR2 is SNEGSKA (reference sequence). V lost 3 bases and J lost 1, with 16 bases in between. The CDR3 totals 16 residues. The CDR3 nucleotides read TGCAGTGCTAGGAGACAGCAGGCGTGGAGCAATCAGCCCCAGCATTTT. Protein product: CSARRQQAWSNQPQHF.

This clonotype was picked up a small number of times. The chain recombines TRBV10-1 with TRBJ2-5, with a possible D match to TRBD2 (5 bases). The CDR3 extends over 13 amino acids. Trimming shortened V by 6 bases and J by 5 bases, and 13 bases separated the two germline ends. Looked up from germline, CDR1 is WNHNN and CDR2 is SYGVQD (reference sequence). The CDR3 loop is CASSETGIETQYF. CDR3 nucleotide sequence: TGCGCCAGCAGCGAGACGGGGATCGAGACCCAGTACTTC.

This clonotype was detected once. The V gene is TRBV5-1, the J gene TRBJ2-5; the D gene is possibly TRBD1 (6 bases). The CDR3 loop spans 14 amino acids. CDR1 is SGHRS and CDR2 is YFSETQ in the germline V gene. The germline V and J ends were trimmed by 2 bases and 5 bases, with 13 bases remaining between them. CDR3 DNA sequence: TGCGCCAGCAGCTTAGAGGCAGGGGTTGAGACCCAGTACTTC. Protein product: CASSLEAGVETQYF.